This T cell receptor beta chain was observed in a study of shared clonotypes between healthy human individuals. Generated by immunoSEQ multiplex PCR, the TCRdb table keeps only in-frame clones and is missing some. The profile shows some 1,100,000 clones, around 82% of them singletons. Germline lookup yields CDR1 MDHEN and CDR2 SYDVKM. The V segment lost 3 bases and the J segment 8 bases; nucleotides outside the gene matches: 12. The CDR3 runs to 16 residues. This clone was seen a handful of times. The source material was memory CD4+ T cells from PBMCs. Subset defined: CD45RA-negative fraction. The chain couples TRBV28 to TRBJ1-5, with 8 bases matching TRBD1. The TCR was taken from a man aged 18 to 30 in good health. Some clones in this sample may be carry-over from other donors' samples. The CDR3 is CASSFALAGGWEPQHF. CDR3 in DNA: TGTGCCAGCAGTTTTGCTTTGGCAGGGGGCTGGGAGCCCCAGCATTTT. Variable domain in full (rest from reference TRBV28 and TRBJ1-5): DVKVTQSSRYLVKRTGEKVFLECVQDMDHENMFWYRQDPGLGLRLIYFSYDVKMKEKGDIPEGYSVSREKKERFSLILESASTNQTSMYLCASSFALAGGWEPQHFGDGTRLSIL.